This TCR beta chain was profiled in a study of T cell repertoires in cytomegalovirus infection. Study-wide background: In public TCR beta signatures, there were indications of both CMV infection and matching HLA type.

The CDR3 is 14 amino acids. V lost 8 bases to trimming and J lost 7 bases; unmatched junction nucleotides: 10. Per the germline V gene, CDR1 is MNHNS and CDR2 is SASEGT. Ten or more counts support this clonotype. What it binds is unknown. TCRdb itself ran the reads through MiXCR, one entry per CDR3 protein. Among roughly 230,000 distinct CDR3 sequences listed, more than 9% were seen once. Points from the study as a whole: The study found HLA-C-restricted CMV-specific TCR beta clonotypes dominating the ex vivo response.

This clonotype was obtained from a human donor in good health (CMV status not recorded). Some clones in this sample may be carry-over from other donors' samples. The chain uses TRBV6-1 and TRBJ2-1; 8 bases are a match to TRBD2. Sequencing used PBMCs. The CDR3 here is CASLGLVRGNEQFF. CDR3 nucleotides: TGTGCCAGCCTGGGACTAGTCCGTGGAAATGAGCAGTTCTTC.